This TCR beta chain was observed in a study of T cell repertoires in cytomegalovirus infection. Study-level background: Use of recently identified HLA-C-restricted and well-studied HLA-B-restricted CMV epitopes was part of the study. Indicated by public TCR beta signatures were CMV infection and matching HLA type.

The V gene lost 2 bases and the J gene lost 5 bases, with 12 bases spanning the gap. The CDR3 is 15 residues long. Study-wide points: Within the response measured ex vivo, HLA-C-restricted CMV-specific TCR beta clonotypes were dominant.

In this sample, this clonotype turned up a few times. Its antigen is undetermined. TCRdb re-analysed the reads in MiXCR, keeping a single row per CDR3 protein. The sample lists about 920,000 distinct CDR3 sequences, about a third occurring once. This receptor was obtained from a human donor in good health (CMV status not recorded). Some clones in this sample may be carry-over from other donors' samples. The specimen comprised cultured CD8+ T cells from PBMCs, sampled from culture after CMV antigen stimulation. V gene TRBV12-3 or TRBV12-4 combines with J gene TRBJ2-2; maybe TRBD2 (5 bases). The CDR3 bases are TGTGCCAGCAGTTTAACTAGGCTCGAGACCGGGGAGCTGTTTTTT. This encodes CASSLTRLETGELFF.